This T cell receptor beta chain is drawn from a study of blood T cell repertoires in COVID-19. Germline V gene lookup returns CDR1 SGHRS and CDR2 YFSETQ. Trimming cost V 4 bases and J 2 bases; bases outside gene matches: 3. The CDR3 is 13 residues long. The protocol was immunoSEQ multiplex PCR, while the TCRdb copy is restricted to in-frame clones and leaves out a portion. Here the sample spans roughly 410,000 clones, 89% being singletons. The genes are TRBV5-1 and TRBJ2-7; 7 positions match TRBD2. The TCR was taken from a middle-aged woman with COVID-19, enrolled during active disease. Sequencing was done on a sample of peripheral blood. DNA of the CDR3: TGCGCCAGCAGCCCGGGGGGACCCTACGAGCAGTACTTC. As protein: CASSPGGPYEQYF.